This T cell receptor beta chain was captured by sequencing in a study of post-analysis software for immune sequencing data. Study details: Several disease courses (relapsing-remitting, secondary progressive and progressive-relapsing) of multiple sclerosis were included.

The study's findings and limits: When patients were compared with controls, 4 or 5 TRBV segments were more frequent, TRBV5-6, TRBV5-1 and TRBV20-1 among them.

Incorporated into the TCR beta cDNA libraries were unique molecular identifiers, which served to reduce PCR and sequencing biases. A few hundred thousand cDNA molecules were obtained from around 1 to 9.1 million T cells. Using its own MiXCR run on the PCR reads, TCRdb lists one record per CDR3 protein. Of approximately 440,000 distinct CDR3 sequences detected, roughly 46% appear once; the ten largest clones hold 12%. Germline assignment: CDR1 DFQATT and CDR2 SNEGSKA (reference sequence). The CDR3 spans 12 residues. Trimming stripped 4 bases from V and 5 bases from J, with 11 bases between. The table lists this clonotype with a few counts. As yet, its antigen is unknown.

The V call is TRBV20-1, the J call TRBJ1-2; no definite D call. The specimen was blood. The TCR comes from a girl aged 5-17 years with multiple sclerosis. The CDR3 DNA is TGCAGTGCTATCGTGGGGAGGTATGGCTACACCTTC. Translating gives CSAIVGRYGYTF.